The 12 T cell receptor beta chains presented below share a single source sample, sequenced in a study of shared clonotypes between healthy human individuals. TCRdb keeps only in-frame clones here, not all; method: immunoSEQ multiplex PCR. This sample has about 520,000 clones, with 90% to 96% found just once. Specimen: naive CD4+ T cells sorted from blood. Subset: CD45RA+ positively selected. These receptors originate from a woman aged 30 to 39 in good health.

The V and J genes are TRBV5-4 and TRBJ1-1; 9 bases fit TRBD1. This CDR3 has 14 amino acids. V lost 0 bases, J lost 9 bases, and 6 bases stayed unmatched. CDR1 is SGHNT and CDR2 is YYREEE in the germline V gene (reference sequence). This CDR3 reads CASSLAGTGFKAFF. The CDR3 region has the DNA TGTGCCAGCAGCTTGGCCGGGACAGGGTTTAAAGCTTTCTTT.

This clone appeared a single time. The genes are TRBV28 and TRBJ2-5; D gene uncertain. The V end lost 6 bases, the J end lost 5 bases, and 16 bases lay between the germline ends. This CDR3 has 14 amino acids. Germline V gene sequence: CDR1 MDHEN, CDR2 SYDVKM. The CDR3 DNA sequence: TGTGCCAGCAGCTCACCCAGTTTGAGGGAGACCCAGTACTTC. Translated: CASSSPSLRETQYF.

Only one count was recorded for this clone. The chain has TRBV6-5 and TRBJ1-2; TRBD1 matches 7 bases. In germline, CDR1 is MNHEY, CDR2 SVGAGI. The ends lost 6 bases at V and 0 bases at J; junction bases unmatched: 7. This CDR3 is 15 amino acids long. As DNA, the CDR3 is TGTGCCAGCAGCTCCGGGACAGACACTAACTATGGCTACACCTTC. Encoded protein: CASSSGTDTNYGYTF.

The rearrangement links TRBV9 to TRBJ2-5; 10 nucleotides agree with TRBD1. The J call may be incorrect, as the DNA end agrees better with TRBJ2-7. Germline V gives CDR1 SGDLS, CDR2 YYNGEE. The CDR3 covers 15 residues. CDR3 sequence reads: CASSVGDRGRNEQYF. CDR3 bases: TGTGCCAGCAGCGTAGGAGACAGGGGGCGGAACGAGCAGTACTTC.

This chain joins TRBV19 and TRBJ2-2, with 11 bases identical to TRBD2. Germline V CDR1 and CDR2: LNHDA, SQIVND (reference sequence). This CDR3 spans 15 amino acids. The CDR3 coding sequence is TGTGCATCTTCTAGCGGGAGGTTGAGGGGCGGGGAGCTGTTTTTT. Translated: CASSSGRLRGGELFF. Based on the CDR3 plus reference TRBV19 and TRBJ2-2, the full variable domain is DGGITQSPKYLFRKEGQNVTLSCEQNLNHDAMYWYRQDPGQGLRLIYYSQIVNDFQKGDIAEGYSVSREKKESFPLTVTSAQKNPTAFYLCASSSGRLRGGELFFGEGSRLTVL.

The chain carries TRBV10-3 and TRBJ2-1, with D perhaps matching TRBD1 or TRBD2 (6 bases each). The germline CDR1 and CDR2 sequences are ENHRY and SYGVKD. Trimming removed 8 bases from V and 2 bases from J, with 16 bases in between. The CDR3 loop spans 15 amino acids. The CDR3 DNA reads as TGTGCCATCGGCCTAGGCGGGGACACCTACAATGAGCAGTTCTTC. Translating gives CAIGLGGDTYNEQFF.

The chain carries TRBV28 and TRBJ2-7, with D tentatively TRBD2 (6 bases). Germline CDR1 is MDHEN and CDR2 is SYDVKM. V lost 4 bases to trimming and J lost 3 bases, with 13 bases between them. The CDR3 totals 14 residues. The CDR3 bases are TGTGCCAGCAGTTCTAGCGAGCCATACTACGAGCAGTACTTC. Its translation: CASSSSEPYYEQYF.

V gene TRBV2 combines with J gene TRBJ2-7; a possible D gene is TRBD2 (5 bases). Germline CDR1 SNHLY, CDR2 FYNNEI. The CDR3 is made up of 14 amino acids. V lost 5 bases and J lost 3, with 14 bases in between. The CDR3 spells CASSPVRADYEQYF. The CDR3 DNA sequence: TGTGCCAGCAGTCCAGTGCGGGCTGACTACGAGCAGTACTTC.

This rearrangement joins TRBV27 to TRBJ2-2, with D perhaps TRBD2 (5 bases). The CDR3 loop spans 16 amino acids. In germline, CDR1 is MNHEY, CDR2 SMNVEV (reference sequence). V dropped 2 bases and J dropped 5 bases, with 15 bases sitting between them. DNA of the CDR3: TGTGCCAGCAGTTTAATCCCGAGGGCCGGTACCGGGGAGCTGTTTTTT. Protein: CASSLIPRAGTGELFF.

V usage is TRBV19 and J usage is TRBJ2-7; tentative D call: TRBD1 (6 bases). V was cut by 6 bases and J by 1 base, with 16 bases left in between. The CDR3 sequence is 15 residues long. The V gene's germline CDR1 is LNHDA and CDR2 SQIVND (reference sequence). In nucleotides, the CDR3 is TGTGCCAGTAGCCCCCCCAGGACAGATTCCTACGAGCAGTACTTC. Translation gives CASSPPRTDSYEQYF.

The chain carries TRBV19 and TRBJ1-1; 9 nucleotides match TRBD1. Unmatched junction bases numbered 6, after V lost 7 bases and J lost 3 bases. CDR1 LNHDA and CDR2 SQIVND come from the germline V gene (reference sequence). The CDR3 covers 14 residues. The DNA for the CDR3 is TGTGCCAGTACCTCAGGGGACAGGGACACTGAAGCTTTCTTT. It encodes CASTSGDRDTEAFF.

This clone has only a few counts. The chain has TRBV2 and TRBJ1-5; D may be TRBD1 (5 bases). The ends were cut back, 6 bases at V and 1 base at J, with 10 bases in the middle. The CDR3 spans 14 residues. Germline assignment: CDR1 SNHLY and CDR2 FYNNEI. The DNA for the CDR3 is TGTGCCAGCAGCCAACAGGAAAGCAATCAGCCCCAGCATTTT. Protein product: CASSQQESNQPQHF. The whole variable domain, remainder taken from reference TRBV2 and TRBJ1-5, is EPEVTQTPSHQVTQMGQEVILRCVPISNHLYFYWYRQILGQKVEFLVSFYNNEISEKSEIFDDQFSVERPDGSNFTLKIRSTKLEDSAMYFCASSQQESNQPQHFGDGTRLSIL.